This entry concerns a single T cell receptor beta chain. These data belong to a study of blood T cell repertoires in COVID-19. CDR3 length: 15 amino acids. The trim removed 3 bases at V and 5 bases at J, leaving 6 bases unmatched. CDR1 is SNHLY, CDR2 FYNNEI, per germline. The method was immunoSEQ multiplex PCR; TCRdb's version includes in-frame clones alone and lacks a portion of them. The data hold roughly 100,000 clones, with nearly 90% observed a single time. The sample was peripheral blood. The source is a man between 50 and 59 years old in a cohort sampled during active COVID-19. This sequence joins TRBV2 and TRBJ1-1, with 10 positions matching TRBD1. The CDR3 region has the DNA TGTGCCAGCAGTGACCCGGGACAGGGGTGGACTGAAGCTTTCTTT. Translated: CASSDPGQGWTEAFF.